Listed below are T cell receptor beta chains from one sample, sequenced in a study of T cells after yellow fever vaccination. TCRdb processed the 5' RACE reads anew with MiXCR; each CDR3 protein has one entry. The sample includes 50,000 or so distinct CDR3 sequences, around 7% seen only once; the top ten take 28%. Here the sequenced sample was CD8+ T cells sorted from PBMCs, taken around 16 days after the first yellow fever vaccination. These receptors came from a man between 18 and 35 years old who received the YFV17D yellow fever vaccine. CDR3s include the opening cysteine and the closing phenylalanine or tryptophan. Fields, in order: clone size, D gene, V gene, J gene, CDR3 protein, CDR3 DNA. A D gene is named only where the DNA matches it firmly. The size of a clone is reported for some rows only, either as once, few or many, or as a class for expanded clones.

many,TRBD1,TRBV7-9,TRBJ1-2,CASSLGQVYGYTF,TGTGCCAGCAGCTTGGGACAGGTCTATGGCTACACCTTC
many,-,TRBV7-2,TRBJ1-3,CASSFPGHTGNTIYF,TGTGCCAGCAGCTTTCCGGGACACACTGGAAACACCATATATTTT
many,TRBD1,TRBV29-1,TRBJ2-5,CSAPRGNQETQYF,TGCAGCGCCCCCAGGGGGAACCAAGAGACCCAGTACTTC
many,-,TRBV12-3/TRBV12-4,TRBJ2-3,CASSLRGDFDTQYF,TGTGCCAGCAGTTTAAGAGGAGATTTTGATACGCAGTATTTT
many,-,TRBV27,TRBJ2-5,CASSMTAARETQYF,TGTGCCAGCAGTATGACCGCCGCAAGGGAGACCCAGTACTTC
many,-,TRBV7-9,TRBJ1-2,CASSSLSQDPYGYTF,TGTGCCAGCAGCTCCCTCTCACAAGATCCCTATGGCTACACCTTC
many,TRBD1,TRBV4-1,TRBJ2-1,CASSRDRATYNEQFF,TGCGCCAGCAGCCGTGACAGGGCAACCTACAATGAGCAGTTCTTC
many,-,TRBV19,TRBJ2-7,CASSIGAVSYEQYF,TGTGCCAGTAGTATTGGGGCTGTCTCCTACGAGCAGTACTTC
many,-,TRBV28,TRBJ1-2,CASSLYLEPRGYTF,TGTGCCAGCAGTTTATATCTGGAACCGAGGGGCTACACCTTC
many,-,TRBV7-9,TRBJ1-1,CASSLPPGARNTEAFF,TGTGCCAGCAGCCTCCCTCCGGGGGCGAGAAACACTGAAGCTTTCTTT
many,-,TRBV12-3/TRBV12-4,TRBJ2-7,CASSLVGTYEQYF,TGTGCCAGCAGTTTAGTCGGCACCTACGAGCAGTACTTC
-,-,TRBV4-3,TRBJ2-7,CASSQGPSYEQYF,TGCGCCAGCAGCCAAGGTCCGTCCTACGAGCAGTACTTC
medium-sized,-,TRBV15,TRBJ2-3,CATSRDGRPTDTQYF,TGTGCCACCAGCAGAGATGGACGCCCCACAGATACGCAGTATTTT
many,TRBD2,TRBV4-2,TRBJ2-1,CASSPLPAASGGALYNEQFF,TGTGCCAGCAGCCCGCTTCCCGCGGCTAGCGGGGGGGCCTTGTACAATGAGCAGTTCTTC
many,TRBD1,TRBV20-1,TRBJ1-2,CSALGDRGIKWVNYGYTF,TGCAGTGCCCTCGGTGACAGGGGGATTAAGTGGGTTAACTATGGCTACACCTTC
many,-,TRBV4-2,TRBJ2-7,CASSQEVPTYEQYF,TGTGCCAGCAGCCAAGAGGTCCCAACCTACGAGCAGTACTTC
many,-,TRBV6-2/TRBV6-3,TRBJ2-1,CASSLSTGTYNEQFF,TGTGCCAGCAGTTTGAGCACAGGCACCTACAATGAGCAGTTCTTC
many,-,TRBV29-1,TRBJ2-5,CSVWAGSGETQYF,TGCAGCGTTTGGGCGGGTAGCGGAGAGACCCAGTACTTC
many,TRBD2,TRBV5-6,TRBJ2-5,CASSGRASRGETQYF,TGTGCCAGCAGCGGGAGGGCTAGCCGCGGAGAGACCCAGTACTTC
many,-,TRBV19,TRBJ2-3,CASSTIGTDTQYF,TGTGCCAGTAGTACTATAGGCACAGATACGCAGTATTTT
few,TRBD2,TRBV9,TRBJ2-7,CASSRLAGKSYEQYF,TGTGCCAGCAGCCGACTAGCGGGGAAGTCCTACGAGCAGTACTTC
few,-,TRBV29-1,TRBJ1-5,CSATAGGNQPQHF,TGCAGCGCGACAGCCGGGGGCAATCAGCCCCAGCATTTT
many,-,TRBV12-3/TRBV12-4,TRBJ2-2,CASSSDDRYAGELFF,TGTGCCAGCAGTTCGGACGACAGATACGCCGGGGAGCTGTTTTTT
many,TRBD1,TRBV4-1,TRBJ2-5,CASSQVGQYQETQYF,TGCGCCAGCAGCCAAGTGGGACAGTACCAAGAGACCCAGTACTTC
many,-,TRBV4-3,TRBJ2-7,CASSQGGAFEQYF,TGCGCCAGCAGCCAAGGGGGCGCGTTCGAGCAGTACTTC
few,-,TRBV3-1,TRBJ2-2,CASTQPGGEVYTGELFF,TGTGCCAGCACCCAACCGGGGGGCGAGGTATACACCGGGGAGCTGTTTTTT
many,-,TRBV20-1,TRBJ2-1,CSATPSGRVNEQFF,TGCAGTGCTACCCCATCCGGCAGGGTCAATGAGCAGTTCTTC
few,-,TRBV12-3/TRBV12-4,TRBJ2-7,CASSLGRAYEQYF,TGTGCCAGCAGTTTAGGCAGGGCCTACGAGCAGTACTTC
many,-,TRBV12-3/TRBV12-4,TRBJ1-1,CASAIGGNTEAFF,TGTGCCAGCGCCATAGGAGGGAACACTGAAGCTTTCTTT
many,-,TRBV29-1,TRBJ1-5,CSVRGGRGNQPQHF,TGCAGCGTAAGAGGGGGTCGGGGCAATCAGCCCCAGCATTTT
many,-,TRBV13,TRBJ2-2,CASSLGLRVGELFF,TGTGCCAGCAGCTTAGGCCTCAGGGTCGGGGAGCTGTTTTTT
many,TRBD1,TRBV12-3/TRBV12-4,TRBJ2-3,CASSSTGTGDRDTQYF,TGTGCCAGCAGTTCCACCGGGACAGGGGATAGAGATACGCAGTATTTT
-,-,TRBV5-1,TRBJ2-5,CASSLVYSNTETQYF,TGCGCCAGCAGCTTGGTCTACTCTAACACAGAGACCCAGTACTTC
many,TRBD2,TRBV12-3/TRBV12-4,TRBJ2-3,CASSFGTTSTDTQYF,TGTGCCAGCAGTTTCGGGACTACTAGCACAGATACGCAGTATTTT
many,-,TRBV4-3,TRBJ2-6,CASSQVEERSGANVLTF,TGCGCCAGCAGCCAAGTAGAGGAGCGCTCTGGGGCCAACGTCCTGACTTTC
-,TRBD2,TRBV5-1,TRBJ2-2,CASSLAQGLPITGELFF,TGCGCCAGCAGCTTGGCCCAGGGACTACCTATAACCGGGGAGCTGTTTTTT
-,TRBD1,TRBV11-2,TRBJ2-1,CASSLVQGALYEQFF,TGTGCCAGCAGCTTAGTACAGGGGGCCCTTTATGAGCAGTTCTTC
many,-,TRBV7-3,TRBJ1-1,CASSLGVSGPGGTEAFF,TGTGCCAGCAGCTTAGGGGTGTCAGGTCCTGGAGGGACTGAAGCTTTCTTT
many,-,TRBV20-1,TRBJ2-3,CLVPFIGADTQYF,TGCCTCGTGCCCTTTATCGGTGCAGATACGCAGTATTTT
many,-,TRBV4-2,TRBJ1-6,CASSQDWGWNSPLHF,TGTGCCAGCAGCCAAGATTGGGGCTGGAATTCACCCCTCCACTTT
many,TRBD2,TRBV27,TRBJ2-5,CASSLSSLAGKETQYF,TGTGCCAGCAGTTTATCGTCCCTAGCGGGGAAGGAGACCCAGTACTTC
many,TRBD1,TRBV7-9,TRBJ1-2,CASSPWTGEALCF,TGTGCCAGCAGCCCGTGGACAGGGGAGGCTCTTTGCTTC
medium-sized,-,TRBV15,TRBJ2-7,CATSRSKAYEQYF,TGTGCCACCAGCAGGTCCAAAGCCTACGAGCAGTACTTC
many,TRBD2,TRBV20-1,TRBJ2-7,CSALIAGRVEQYF,TGCAGTGCTCTTATAGCGGGGCGTGTCGAGCAGTACTTC
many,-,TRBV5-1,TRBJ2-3,CASSLVRDLSDTQYF,TGCGCCAGCAGCTTGGTTCGGGACTTGTCAGATACGCAGTATTTT
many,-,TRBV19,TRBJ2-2,CASSIDFARISSGELFF,TGTGCCAGTAGTATAGATTTCGCTAGAATCTCATCCGGGGAGCTGTTTTTT
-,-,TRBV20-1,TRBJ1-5,CSAKGPDQPQHF,TGCAGTGCTAAGGGCCCGGACCAGCCCCAGCATTTT